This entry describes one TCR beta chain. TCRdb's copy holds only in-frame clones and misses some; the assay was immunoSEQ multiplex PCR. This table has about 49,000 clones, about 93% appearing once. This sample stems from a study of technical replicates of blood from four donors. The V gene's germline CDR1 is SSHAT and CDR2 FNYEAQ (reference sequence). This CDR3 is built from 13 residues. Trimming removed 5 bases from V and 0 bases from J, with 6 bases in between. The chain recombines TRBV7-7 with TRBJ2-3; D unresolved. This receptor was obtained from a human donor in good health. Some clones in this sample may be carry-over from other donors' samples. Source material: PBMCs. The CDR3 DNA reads TGTGCCAGCAGCGCAGTGAGCACAGATACGCAGTATTTT. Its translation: CASSAVSTDTQYF.